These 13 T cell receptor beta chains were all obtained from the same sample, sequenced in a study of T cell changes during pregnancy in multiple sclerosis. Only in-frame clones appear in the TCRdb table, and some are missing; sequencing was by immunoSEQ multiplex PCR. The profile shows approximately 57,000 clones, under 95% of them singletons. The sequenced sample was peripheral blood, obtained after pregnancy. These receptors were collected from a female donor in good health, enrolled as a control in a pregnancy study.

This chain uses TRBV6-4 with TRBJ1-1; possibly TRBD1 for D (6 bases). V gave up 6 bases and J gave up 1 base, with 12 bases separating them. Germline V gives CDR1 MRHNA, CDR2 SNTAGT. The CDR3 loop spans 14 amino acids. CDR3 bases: TGTGCCAGCAGCGCTGAAGGGGGGAACACTGAAGCTTTCTTT. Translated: CASSAEGGNTEAFF.

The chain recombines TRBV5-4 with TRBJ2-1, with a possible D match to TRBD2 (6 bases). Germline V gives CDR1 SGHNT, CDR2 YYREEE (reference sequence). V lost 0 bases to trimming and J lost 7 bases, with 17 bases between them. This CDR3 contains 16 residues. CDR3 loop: CASSLEPEGIGNEQFF. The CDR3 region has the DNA TGTGCCAGCAGCTTGGAGCCGGAGGGGATTGGAAATGAGCAGTTCTTC.

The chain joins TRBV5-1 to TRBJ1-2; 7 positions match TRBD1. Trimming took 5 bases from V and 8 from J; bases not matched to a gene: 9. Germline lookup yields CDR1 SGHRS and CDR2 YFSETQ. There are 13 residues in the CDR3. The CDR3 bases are TGCGCCAGCAGAGGGGACAGCCTCTGGGGCTACACCTTC. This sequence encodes CASRGDSLWGYTF.

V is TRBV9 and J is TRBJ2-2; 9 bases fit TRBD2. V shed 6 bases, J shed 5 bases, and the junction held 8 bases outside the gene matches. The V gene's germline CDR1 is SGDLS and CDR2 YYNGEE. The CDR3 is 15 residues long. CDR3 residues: CASTPGLAGTGELFF. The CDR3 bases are TGTGCCAGCACCCCGGGACTAGCAGGAACCGGGGAGCTGTTTTTT.

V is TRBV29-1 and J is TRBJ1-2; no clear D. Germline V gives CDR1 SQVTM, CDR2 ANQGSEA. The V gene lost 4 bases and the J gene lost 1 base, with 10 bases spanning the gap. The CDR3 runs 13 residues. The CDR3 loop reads CSVASRDNYGYTF. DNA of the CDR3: TGCAGCGTTGCCAGTCGGGATAACTATGGCTACACCTTC.

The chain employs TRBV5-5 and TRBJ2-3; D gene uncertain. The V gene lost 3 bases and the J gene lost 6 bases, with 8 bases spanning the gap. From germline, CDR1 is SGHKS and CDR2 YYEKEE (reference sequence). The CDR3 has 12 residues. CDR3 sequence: CASSSPGDTQYF. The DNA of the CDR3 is TGTGCCAGCAGCTCCCCTGGCGATACGCAGTATTTT.

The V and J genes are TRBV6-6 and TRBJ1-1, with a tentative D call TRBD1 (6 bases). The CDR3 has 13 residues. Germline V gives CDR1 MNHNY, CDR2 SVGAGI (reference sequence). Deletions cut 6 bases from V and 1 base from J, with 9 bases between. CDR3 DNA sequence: TGTGCCAGCAGCTGGACAGCGAACACTGAAGCTTTCTTT. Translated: CASSWTANTEAFF.

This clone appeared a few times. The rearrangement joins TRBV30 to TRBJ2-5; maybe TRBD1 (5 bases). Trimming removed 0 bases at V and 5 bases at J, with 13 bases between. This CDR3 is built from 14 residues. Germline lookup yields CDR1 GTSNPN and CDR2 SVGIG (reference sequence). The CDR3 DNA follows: TGTGCCTGGAGTGTCCAGGGCCTTAGGGAGACCCAGTACTTC. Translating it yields CAWSVQGLRETQYF.

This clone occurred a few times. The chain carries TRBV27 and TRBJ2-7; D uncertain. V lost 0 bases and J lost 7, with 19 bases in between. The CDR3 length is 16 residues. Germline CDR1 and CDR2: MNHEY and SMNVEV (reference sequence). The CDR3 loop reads CASSLSIAPRAREQYF. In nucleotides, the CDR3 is TGTGCCAGCAGTTTATCGATAGCTCCCAGAGCGAGGGAGCAGTACTTC.

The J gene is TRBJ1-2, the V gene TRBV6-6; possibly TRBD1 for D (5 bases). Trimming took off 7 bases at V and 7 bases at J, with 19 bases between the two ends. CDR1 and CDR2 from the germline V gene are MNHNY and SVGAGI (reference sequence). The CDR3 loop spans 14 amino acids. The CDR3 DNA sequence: TGTGCCAGCACTTTGACGTCCGTTCAGGGTGGCTACACCTTC. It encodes CASTLTSVQGGYTF.

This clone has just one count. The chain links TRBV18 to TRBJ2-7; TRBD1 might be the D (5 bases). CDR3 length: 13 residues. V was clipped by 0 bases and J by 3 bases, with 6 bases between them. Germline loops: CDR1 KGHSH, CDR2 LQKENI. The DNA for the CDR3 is TGTGCCAGCTCACCACCTCAGGGCTACGAGCAGTACTTC. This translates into CASSPPQGYEQYF.

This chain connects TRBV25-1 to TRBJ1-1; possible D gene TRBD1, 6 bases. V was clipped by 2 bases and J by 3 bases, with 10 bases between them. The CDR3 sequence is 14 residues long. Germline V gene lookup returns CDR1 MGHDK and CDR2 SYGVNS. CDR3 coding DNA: TGTGCCAGCAGTGAAACAGGGAGGGACACTGAAGCTTTCTTT. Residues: CASSETGRDTEAFF. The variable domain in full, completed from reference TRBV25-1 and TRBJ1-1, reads EADIYQTPRYLVIGTGKKITLECSQTMGHDKMYWYQQDPGMELHLIHYSYGVNSTEKGDLSSESTVSRIRTEHFPLTLESARPSHTSQYLCASSETGRDTEAFFGQGTRLTVV.

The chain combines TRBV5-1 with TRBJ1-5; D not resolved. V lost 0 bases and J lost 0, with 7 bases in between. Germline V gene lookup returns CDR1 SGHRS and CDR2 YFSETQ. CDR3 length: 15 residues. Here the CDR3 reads CASSLEPFSNQPQHF. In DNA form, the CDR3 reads TGCGCCAGCAGCTTGGAGCCCTTTAGCAATCAGCCCCAGCATTTT.